Listed below are T cell receptor beta chains from one sample, sequenced in a study of circulating CD8 cells and anti-PD-1 response in melanoma. One entry per CDR3 protein results from TCRdb running MiXCR on the reads. The sample gives 2,000 to 2,500 distinct CDR3 sequences, 6% to 7.5% of which show up once; roughly 8.2% is in the top ten. The sample in question was CD8+ T cells from PBMCs, obtained at baseline or after one month of anti-PD-1 therapy (not recorded which). These receptors all stem from a human donor with melanoma. The CDR3 runs from the conserved cysteine through the conserved F or W. Fields, in order: J gene, clone size, D gene, V gene, CDR3 protein, CDR3 DNA. The D gene is left open where the match is weak. The size of a clone is reported for some rows only, either as once, few or many, or as a class for expanded clones.

TRBJ2-1	medium-sized	-	TRBV7-8	CASSLGTREQFF	TGTGCCAGCAGCTTAGGAACTAGGGAGCAGTTCTTC
TRBJ2-1	medium-sized	TRBD1	TRBV9	CASSGGQGHEQFF	TGTGCCAGCAGCGGGGGACAGGGGCATGAGCAGTTCTTC
TRBJ1-5	large	-	TRBV27	CASSFGVSGSQHF	TGTGCCAGCAGTTTTGGTGTCTCCGGGTCCCAGCATTTT
TRBJ2-7	-	-	TRBV2	CASKVDMETYEQYF	TGTGCCAGCAAGGTGGACATGGAGACCTACGAGCAGTACTTC
TRBJ2-1	-	-	TRBV19	CASSRASDEQFF	TGTGCCAGTAGTAGGGCTTCGGATGAGCAGTTCTTC
TRBJ2-7	few	-	TRBV7-9	CASSLTDSSYEQYF	TGTGCCAGCAGCTTAACAGACAGCTCCTACGAGCAGTACTTC
TRBJ2-7	medium-sized	-	TRBV19	CASSTGGTAIYEQYF	TGTGCCAGTAGTACCGGCGGGACAGCTATCTACGAGCAGTACTTC
TRBJ2-7	-	TRBD1	TRBV14	CASSQAHKGAPYVQYF	TGTGCCAGCAGCCAAGCTCATAAGGGGGCTCCTTACGTGCAGTACTTC
TRBJ2-6	-	-	TRBV28	CASSFGGGASVLTF	TGTGCCAGCAGTTTTGGGGGTGGGGCCAGCGTCCTGACTTTC
TRBJ2-7	medium-sized	TRBD1	TRBV14	CASSQAHKGAPYEQYF	TGTGCCAGCAGCCAAGCCCATAAGGGGGCTCCTTACGAGCAGTACTTC
TRBJ2-3	few	-	TRBV4-3	CASSPGRYTDTQYF	TGCGCCAGCAGCCCAGGACGATACACAGATACGCAGTATTTT
TRBJ2-1	medium-sized	-	TRBV24-1	CATQARGSSYNEQFF	TGTGCCACCCAAGCACGGGGTAGCTCCTACAATGAGCAGTTCTTC
TRBJ1-5	medium-sized	-	TRBV3-2	CASSQAEAGLNNQPQHF	TGTGCCAGCAGCCAAGCTGAAGCAGGGCTCAACAATCAGCCCCAGCATTTT
TRBJ2-1	medium-sized	TRBD1	TRBV28	CASSSGTASQF	TGTGCCAGCAGCTCCGGGACAGCTTCCCAATTC
TRBJ2-7	medium-sized	TRBD2	TRBV12-3/TRBV12-4	CASSSPTSGRAGEQYF	TGTGCCAGCAGTTCCCCGACTAGCGGGAGGGCAGGCGAGCAGTACTTC
TRBJ2-7	medium-sized	-	TRBV21-1	CASRFPGVYEQYF	TGTGCCAGCAGGTTTCCAGGGGTCTACGAGCAGTACTTC
TRBJ2-1	medium-sized	TRBD2	TRBV2	CASPLAGGSNEQFF	TGTGCCAGCCCTTTAGCGGGAGGGAGCAATGAGCAGTTCTTC
TRBJ1-2	medium-sized	-	TRBV4-2	CASSREDTDIYGYTF	TGTGCCAGCAGCCGCGAAGACACAGACATCTATGGCTACACCTTC
TRBJ2-2	medium-sized	-	TRBV29-1	CSVEKGMNTGELFF	TGCAGCGTTGAAAAGGGAATGAACACCGGGGAGCTGTTTTTT
TRBJ2-7	medium-sized	-	TRBV28	CASSTDAVYEQYF	TGTGCCAGCAGTACCGACGCGGTATACGAGCAGTACTTC
TRBJ1-1	medium-sized	TRBD1	TRBV20-1	CSAPTGMNTEAFF	TGCAGTGCTCCGACAGGGATGAACACTGAAGCTTTCTTT
TRBJ2-3	medium-sized	TRBD1	TRBV27	CASSFLGTGIITDTQYF	TGTGCCAGCAGTTTTCTTGGGACAGGGATCATCACAGATACGCAGTATTTT
TRBJ1-1	-	-	TRBV19	CASKGHLNTEAFF	TGTGCCAGTAAGGGACACTTGAACACTGAAGCTTTCTTT
TRBJ2-2	medium-sized	-	TRBV4-1	CASSPPGRAGELFF	TGCGCCAGCAGCCCTCCAGGACGTGCCGGGGAGCTGTTTTTT
TRBJ2-7	medium-sized	-	TRBV25-1	CASSESRTLEQYF	TGTGCCAGCAGTGAATCCCGGACCCTGGAGCAGTACTTC
TRBJ2-5	few	TRBD2	TRBV12-5	CASGQSGGQETQYF	TGTGCTAGTGGTCAATCGGGGGGCCAAGAGACCCAGTACTTC
TRBJ2-7	medium-sized	TRBD1	TRBV7-2	CASTSRRGLYEQYF	TGTGCCAGCACCAGCCGCAGGGGGCTCTACGAGCAGTACTTC
TRBJ2-3	large	TRBD2	TRBV14	CASSPRTSGGNTDTQYF	TGTGCCAGCAGCCCCAGGACTAGCGGGGGGAACACAGATACGCAGTATTTT
TRBJ2-5	large	TRBD1	TRBV28	CASSPDRVQETQYF	TGTGCCAGCAGTCCAGACAGGGTCCAAGAGACCCAGTACTTC